What follows are 29 T cell receptor beta chains derived from one specimen sequenced in a study of quantifying T cell responses using KT2 cells. Study context: cDNA was made from DNase-treated RNA using alpha and beta constant primers.

A single-stranded UMI oligo with SP2 sequence was ligated to cDNA 3' ends. An equimolar mix of RC1.1 and RC1.2 primed the beta chain across TRBC1 and TRBC2. One entry per CDR3 protein results from TCRdb running MiXCR on the UMI-ligation and nested PCR reads. The sample consists of tens of thousands of distinct CDR3 sequences, around a tenth of them appearing once. Specimen: PBMCs spiked with cells of the T cell clone KT2. These receptors were taken from a human donor.

The chain has TRBV6-2 or TRBV6-3 and TRBJ2-7; 10 nucleotides match TRBD1. The CDR3 sequence is 14 residues long. V lost 2 bases to trimming and J lost 2 bases; unmatched junction nucleotides: 0. CDR1 is MNHEY and CDR2 is SVGEGT in the germline V gene. This chain's CDR3 is CASSYGTGAYEQYF. For the CDR3, the DNA is TGTGCCAGCAGTTACGGGACAGGGGCCTACGAGCAGTACTTC.

This clonotype was counted ten times or more. The chain has TRBV7-2 and TRBJ2-1, with 9 bases aligning to TRBD2. Germline V gene lookup returns CDR1 SGHTA and CDR2 FQGNSA. V dropped 5 bases and J dropped 3; count of bases not matched to a gene: 11. The CDR3 runs 17 residues. The CDR3 region has the DNA TGTGCCAGCAGCCCCATCCTTAGCGGGGGATTCTACAATGAGCAGTTCTTC. As protein: CASSPILSGGFYNEQFF. Variable domain in full (rest from reference TRBV7-2 and TRBJ2-1): GAGVSQSPSNKVTEKGKDVELRCDPISGHTALYWYRQSLGQGLEFLIYFQGNSAPDKSGLPSDRFSAERTGGSVSTLTIQRTQQEDSAVYLCASSPILSGGFYNEQFFGPGTRLTVL.

The chain joins TRBV12-3 or TRBV12-4 to TRBJ1-5; TRBD1 might be the D (6 bases). The CDR3 contains 13 residues. The germline V and J ends were trimmed by 8 bases and 4 bases, with 12 bases remaining between them. This CDR3 is CASSEGGNQPQHF. In DNA, the CDR3 is TGTGCCAGCTCCGAAGGGGGGAATCAGCCCCAGCATTTT.

This clonotype came up many times. V gene TRBV7-6 combines with J gene TRBJ2-1; 11 nucleotides align to TRBD2. V dropped 5 bases and J dropped 4; count of bases not matched to a gene: 10. Germline CDR1 reads SGHVS; CDR2 reads FNYEAQ. The CDR3 is made up of 17 amino acids. The CDR3 sequence: CASSNSLAGGRYNEQFF. DNA for the CDR3: TGTGCCAGCAGCAACTCTTTAGCGGGAGGGCGGTACAATGAGCAGTTCTTC.

This clonotype appeared a single time. Since a much larger clone is just one base distant, this may be a read error. The V gene is TRBV9, the J gene TRBJ1-6; D possibly corresponds to TRBD1 (6 bases). The V and J ends lost 4 bases and 14 bases respectively, with 22 bases between them. This CDR3 comprises 15 residues. Germline CDR1 reads SGDLS; CDR2 reads YYNGEE. As DNA, the CDR3 is TGTGCCAGCAGCTTCCGGGACACCTCCCCAGGCGCCCTCCACTTT. Its protein product is CASSFRDTSPGALHF.

This clonotype has only a few counts. The chain links TRBV12-3 or TRBV12-4 to TRBJ2-7, with TRBD2 identical over 9 bases. Trimming cost V 5 bases and J 0 bases; bases outside gene matches: 8. The CDR3 is 16 residues long. CDR3 DNA sequence: TGTGCCAGCAGTCCCCGTGGTAGCGGGAGCTCCTACGAGCAGTACTTC. Protein sequence: CASSPRGSGSSYEQYF.

V and J are TRBV5-5 and TRBJ2-3; D possibly corresponds to TRBD1 (6 bases). Germline loops: CDR1 SGHKS, CDR2 YYEKEE (reference sequence). The CDR3 consists of 18 residues. Trimming pared 4 bases from V and 2 bases from J, leaving 23 bases between. CDR3 DNA sequence: TGTGCCAGCAGCCCCACTCCAGGGGCATCTACCAACACAGATACGCAGTATTTT. Its translation: CASSPTPGASTNTDTQYF.

The chain combines TRBV20-1 with TRBJ1-5; D ambiguous. Germline assignment: CDR1 DFQATT and CDR2 SNEGSKA (reference sequence). V lost 7 bases, J lost 4 bases, and 14 bases lay in between. The CDR3 contains 13 residues. The DNA for the CDR3 is TGCAGTGTCCCCGGACGAAGGAATCAGCCCCAGCATTTT. Translation: CSVPGRRNQPQHF.

The chain uses TRBV6-2 or TRBV6-3 and TRBJ2-3; no firm D call. The CDR3 runs 12 residues. The V gene lost 6 bases and the J gene lost 0 bases, with 4 bases spanning the gap. Germline CDR1 MNHEY, CDR2 SVGEGT. The CDR3 reads CASRESTDTQYF. CDR3 nucleotide sequence: TGTGCCAGCAGAGAGAGCACAGATACGCAGTATTTT.

The V gene is TRBV11-2, the J gene TRBJ2-7; 14 bases match TRBD2. Germline loops: CDR1 SGHAT, CDR2 FQNNGV. The CDR3 spans 16 residues. The ends lost 5 bases at V and 7 bases at J; junction bases unmatched: 10. CDR3 sequence: CASSGFRGLAGGEQYF. CDR3 nucleotide sequence: TGTGCCAGCAGCGGGTTTAGAGGACTAGCGGGAGGAGAGCAGTACTTC.

This clonotype was recorded many times. The J gene is TRBJ2-7, the V gene TRBV20-1; no definite D call. CDR3 length: 14 amino acids. From germline, CDR1 is DFQATT and CDR2 SNEGSKA (reference sequence). Trimming cost V 3 bases and J 3 bases, with 15 bases left between them. The CDR3: CSASREDFLYEQYF. The CDR3 bases are TGCAGTGCTAGTCGAGAAGACTTCCTCTACGAGCAGTACTTC.

This clonotype occurred a few times. The chain couples TRBV20-1 to TRBJ2-7, with TRBD1 matching 8 bases. Looked up from germline, CDR1 is DFQATT and CDR2 is SNEGSKA (reference sequence). Trimming at V came to 6 bases and at J to 8 bases, leaving 12 bases not matched to a gene. This CDR3 contains 13 residues. The CDR3 here is CSARTGWNRKQYF. CDR3 coding DNA: TGCAGTGCCAGGACAGGGTGGAATCGAAAGCAGTACTTC.

At least ten counts were recorded for this clonotype. The chain couples TRBV18 to TRBJ2-3; D may be TRBD2 (6 bases). The V and J ends lost 3 bases and 1 base respectively, with 8 bases between them. The CDR3 is made up of 14 amino acids. Germline loops: CDR1 KGHSH, CDR2 LQKENI. The DNA of the CDR3 is TGTGCCAGCTCACCGGCGGGGCGCACAGATACGCAGTATTTT. This codes for CASSPAGRTDTQYF.

CDR3 residues: CASGTSGRPYNEQFF. The DNA of the CDR3 is TGCGCCAGCGGGACTAGCGGGAGGCCTTACAATGAGCAGTTCTTC. The chain links TRBV23-1 to TRBJ2-1; 15 bases match TRBD2. TRBV23-1 is an ORF, with its function uncertain. J gave up 4 bases and V 8 bases, and 3 bases lay outside the gene matches. The CDR3 totals 15 residues.

This clonotype showed up many times. In DNA form, the CDR3 reads TGTGCCAGCAGCGGGGAGGGCGGCCCCCGGCTAGCCAAAAACATTCAGTACTTC. As protein: CASSGEGGPRLAKNIQYF. J is TRBJ2-4 and V is TRBV7-2, with 7 bases identical to TRBD2. Germline V CDR1 and CDR2: SGHTA, FQGNSA. CDR3 length: 18 residues. J was trimmed by 0 bases and V by 5 bases; bases with no gene match: 13.

This sequence joins TRBV3-1 and TRBJ1-5; possible D gene TRBD1, 5 bases. Germline V gives CDR1 LGHDT, CDR2 YNNKEL (reference sequence). The CDR3 totals 17 residues. V was trimmed by 1 base and J by 2 bases, leaving 15 bases between them. CDR3: CASSQGAGRRGNQPQHF. DNA of the CDR3: TGTGCCAGCAGCCAAGGGGCAGGGCGGCGGGGCAATCAGCCCCAGCATTTT.

The chain is built from TRBV6-5 and TRBJ1-2; TRBD1 matches at 9 bases. Germline V gene lookup returns CDR1 MNHEY and CDR2 SVGAGI. After removal of 6 bases from V and 7 bases from J, the junction contained 6 bases not matched to a gene. CDR3 length: 13 amino acids. CDR3 nucleotide sequence: TGTGCCAGCAGAGACAGGGGGGCTGTTGGCTACACCTTC. It translates to CASRDRGAVGYTF.

This clonotype was counted a few times. This chain connects TRBV11-3 to TRBJ2-3, with 7 bases identical to TRBD1. V lost 5 bases and J lost 0; bases outside the gene matches: 5. Germline V gene sequence: CDR1 SGHNT, CDR2 YENEEA. The CDR3 loop spans 15 amino acids. CDR3 sequence reads: CASSPLTGSTDTQYF. CDR3 bases: TGTGCCAGCAGCCCGTTGACAGGGAGCACAGATACGCAGTATTTT.

The chain couples TRBV5-1 to TRBJ2-7, with a tentative D call TRBD2 (5 bases). Deletions cut 3 bases from V and 3 bases from J, with 10 bases between. Looked up from germline, CDR1 is SGHRS and CDR2 is YFSETQ. The CDR3 has 13 residues. In DNA, the CDR3 is TGCGCCAGCAGCTCCGAGGGAGACTACGAGCAGTACTTC. Translation gives CASSSEGDYEQYF.

The chain carries TRBV7-3 and TRBJ2-3; 8 nucleotides agree with TRBD2. J gave up 6 bases and V 5 bases, and 13 bases lay outside the gene matches. From germline, CDR1 is SGHTA and CDR2 FQGTGA. The CDR3 is 16 amino acids. In nucleotides, the CDR3 is TGTGCCAGCAGCCCAGGGACTAGTAGGTCGAGGGATACGCAGTATTTT. Its protein product is CASSPGTSRSRDTQYF.

J is TRBJ2-5 and V is TRBV7-9; 8 bases map to TRBD2. Looked up from germline, CDR1 is SEHNR and CDR2 is FQNEAQ (reference sequence). This CDR3 contains 14 residues. V trimming: 6 bases; J trimming: 5 bases; junction bases outside the gene matches: 8. This CDR3 reads CASRIREGHETQYF. The CDR3 DNA reads TGTGCCAGCAGGATACGGGAGGGCCACGAGACCCAGTACTTC.

The V gene is TRBV5-1, the J gene TRBJ1-2, with unresolved D. CDR3 length: 13 residues. CDR1 is SGHRS, CDR2 YFSETQ, per germline. V was shortened by 1 base and J by 5 bases, with 9 bases between the two germline ends. CDR3 protein: CASSLSSVYGYTF. The DNA of the CDR3 is TGCGCCAGCAGCTTGTCCTCCGTATATGGCTACACCTTC.

J is TRBJ2-1 and V is TRBV2; 9 positions match TRBD1. Germline-derived CDR1 and CDR2 are SNHLY and FYNNEI. The CDR3 consists of 15 residues. Trimming removed 7 bases from V and 2 bases from J; junction bases left unmatched: 6. CDR3 nucleotide sequence: TGTGCCAGCATGAAGGACAGGGGAACCTACAATGAGCAGTTCTTC. This codes for CASMKDRGTYNEQFF.

The V gene is TRBV11-3, the J gene TRBJ2-3, with D tentatively TRBD2 (6 bases). Germline V gene data show CDR1 as SGHNT and CDR2 as YENEEA. Trimming left V 1 base short and J 3 bases short, with 17 bases between. CDR3 size: 17 residues. The CDR3 loop reads CASSLGRAGVRTDTQYF. Written as DNA, the CDR3 is TGTGCCAGCAGCTTAGGGAGGGCAGGCGTTAGAACAGATACGCAGTATTTT.

This chain links TRBV3-1 with TRBJ1-1; D is possibly TRBD1 (6 bases). The germline V gene has CDR1 LGHDT and CDR2 YNNKEL (reference sequence). The CDR3 covers 14 residues. The V end lost 1 base, the J end lost 4 bases, and 10 bases lay between the germline ends. The CDR3 bases are TGTGCCAGCAGCCAAGTACCGACAGGCACTGAAGCTTTCTTT. Protein: CASSQVPTGTEAFF.

The chain carries TRBV5-4 and TRBJ1-1; possible D gene TRBD1, 5 bases. V lost 0 bases and J lost 3, with 12 bases in between. Germline V gene sequence: CDR1 SGHNT, CDR2 YYREEE (reference sequence). This CDR3 has 15 amino acids. CDR3 region: CASSLGLGEDTEAFF. The CDR3 DNA reads as TGTGCCAGCAGCTTGGGTTTGGGGGAAGACACTGAAGCTTTCTTT.

This clonotype has more than one count but fewer than ten. J is TRBJ1-6 and V is TRBV14; D not certain. Germline assignment: CDR1 SGHDN and CDR2 FVKESK. Trimming shortened V by 0 bases and J by 9 bases, and 15 bases separated the two germline ends. The CDR3 has 16 residues. The CDR3 region is CASSQDTFWASSPLHF. CDR3 DNA: TGTGCCAGCAGCCAAGATACGTTTTGGGCAAGTTCACCCCTCCACTTT.

For the CDR3, the DNA is TGCAGTGCTAGACGGCCCCTAGCGGGAGTGTTTGGAGATACGCAGTATTTT. This sequence encodes CSARRPLAGVFGDTQYF. V is TRBV20-1 and J is TRBJ2-3, with 10 bases identical to TRBD2. The CDR3 is made up of 17 amino acids. Germline CDR1 DFQATT, CDR2 SNEGSKA (reference sequence). Trimming took 2 bases from V and 5 from J; bases not matched to a gene: 13.

The V call is TRBV18, the J call TRBJ2-1; TRBD2 is a possible D gene (5 bases). The CDR3 is 17 amino acids. The V end was cut by 3 bases, the J end by 5 bases, with 20 bases between. CDR1 is KGHSH and CDR2 is LQKENI in the germline V gene. CDR3 loop: CASSPPTGSGANNEQFF. As DNA, the CDR3 is TGTGCCAGCTCACCCCCTACGGGCAGCGGAGCCAACAATGAGCAGTTCTTC.